This is a list of T cell receptor beta chains from one sample in a study of cytomegalovirus exposure and HLA in healthy donors. The assay was immunoSEQ multiplex PCR, and TCRdb's table has in-frame clones only and misses some. This table has roughly 70,000 clones, 60% to 75% appearing once. Source material: PBMCs. These receptors all stem from a male donor in good health and CMV-seropositive. Both conserved end residues are part of each CDR3. D genes are given only for firm matches.

v_gene,d_gene,j_gene,CDR3aa
TRBV5-6,TRBD1,TRBJ1-2,CASSRTPGQGVYGYTF
TRBV14,NA,TRBJ1-6,CASSSPGSSYNSPLHF
TRBV7-8,TRBD1,TRBJ1-1,CASSPRTGLNTEAFF
TRBV5-1,NA,TRBJ2-3,CASSLGLPTDTQYF
TRBV5-1,TRBD2,TRBJ2-1,CASNLAGGPSYNEQFF
TRBV6-6,TRBD1,TRBJ1-2,CASIDKGQGTSGYTF
TRBV6-6,NA,TRBJ2-7,CASSGYSGHRDEQYF
TRBV6-1,NA,TRBJ1-4,CASSLREKLFF
TRBV18,TRBD1,TRBJ2-2,CASSRQGANTGELFF
TRBV11-2,TRBD2,TRBJ2-7,CASTSPSAGGFYEQYF
TRBV7-2,NA,TRBJ1-1,CASSFATAGTEAFF
TRBV7-2,TRBD1,TRBJ1-5,CASSSRDRAYSNQPQHF
TRBV10-3,TRBD1,TRBJ1-1,CAISDGQEIAEAFF
TRBV10-2,NA,NA,CASSESGVNEQYF
TRBV7-3,TRBD1,TRBJ1-2,CASSPGGGAGYTF
TRBV4-3,NA,TRBJ1-1,CASSQDFRVDQNTEAFF
TRBV5-5,NA,TRBJ2-5,CASSLIPGALAHLTETQYF
TRBV6-1,TRBD2,TRBJ2-5,CASSQVGLAAVGETQYF
TRBV27,NA,TRBJ2-1,CASSLLASYNEQFF
TRBV7-2,NA,TRBJ1-6,CASSLDRTHSPLHF
TRBV11-3,NA,TRBJ1-1,CASSSRVGTEAFF
TRBV18,NA,NA,CASSPSGEQYF
TRBV18,TRBD1,TRBJ2-3,CASSPRSFRGQTDTQYF
TRBV28,TRBD1,TRBJ1-5,CASSFRQGSQPQHF
TRBV11-3,TRBD1,TRBJ1-1,CASSLGGQGVNTEAFF
TRBV11-3,TRBD2,TRBJ2-1,CASSLDQGGSVRYNEQFF
TRBV7-9,TRBD2,TRBJ2-1,CASPSGGHYNEQFF
TRBV5-1,NA,TRBJ2-3,CASSLVAVDQDTQYF
TRBV11-2,NA,TRBJ2-3,CASSLVGMGTDTQYF
TRBV7-9,TRBD1,TRBJ1-1,CSSSQDRPRNTEAFF
TRBV7-8,NA,TRBJ2-7,CASSFQGHEQYF
TRBV6-1,NA,TRBJ2-3,CASSESFSLSTDTQYF
TRBV18,TRBD2,TRBJ2-1,CASSRGLRGTDSYNEQFF
TRBV30,NA,TRBJ1-1,CAWSLGGNTEAFF
TRBV7-3,NA,TRBJ2-5,CASSPTSSETQYF
TRBV14,TRBD2,TRBJ2-1,CASSRTSGAHNEQFF
TRBV5-4,TRBD1,TRBJ2-2,CASSPGTGGLWTGELFF
TRBV5-6,TRBD1,TRBJ2-1,CASSLEGAYNEQFF
TRBV27,TRBD1,TRBJ1-2,CASSLKIGTGGNYGYTF
TRBV5-6,NA,TRBJ1-3,CASSPRPSGNTIYF